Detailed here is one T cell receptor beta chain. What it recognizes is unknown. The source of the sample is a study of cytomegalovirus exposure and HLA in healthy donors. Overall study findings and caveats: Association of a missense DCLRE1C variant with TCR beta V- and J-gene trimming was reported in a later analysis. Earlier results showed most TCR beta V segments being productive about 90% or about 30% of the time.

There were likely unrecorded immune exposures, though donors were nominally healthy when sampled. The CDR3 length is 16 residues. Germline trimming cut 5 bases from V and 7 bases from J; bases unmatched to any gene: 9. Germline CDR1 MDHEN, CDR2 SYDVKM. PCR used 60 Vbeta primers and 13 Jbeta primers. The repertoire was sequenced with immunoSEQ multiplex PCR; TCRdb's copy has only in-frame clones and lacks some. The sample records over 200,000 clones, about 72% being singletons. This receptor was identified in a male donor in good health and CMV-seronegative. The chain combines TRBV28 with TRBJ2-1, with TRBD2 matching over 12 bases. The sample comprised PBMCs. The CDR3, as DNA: TGTGCCAGCAGTCCCCGACTAGCGGGAGCAAAAAATGAGCAGTTCTTC. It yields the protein CASSPRLAGAKNEQFF.